This TCR beta chain was documented in a study of T cells in Graves' hyperthyroidism and ophthalmopathy. Study-wide context: Peripheral blood sampling occurred at initial diagnosis, before any treatment. Study results and limitations: The model identified upcoming ophthalmopathy a median roughly 6 months ahead of onset.

This clonotype has just a few counts. The antigen is not known. Authors of the study amplified TCR beta CDR3 regions from RNA transcripts. First-round RT-PCR of the TCR CDR3 relied on the HTBI primer set. MiXCR was run by TCRdb on the multiplex PCR reads, yielding one entry per CDR3 protein. The sample lists a few hundred thousand distinct CDR3 sequences, approximately 14% occurring once. V shed 7 bases, J shed 6 bases, and the junction held 5 bases outside the gene matches. This CDR3 contains 13 residues. Patients aged 18 to 65 had newly diagnosed hyperthyroidism that had lasted under 2 months. The authors took PBMCs from 9.5 to 10 ml fresh peripheral blood.

Sample: blood. This TCR came from a woman younger than 45 with Graves' hyperthyroidism. This sequence joins TRBV12-3 or TRBV12-4 and TRBJ1-5; 8 nucleotides align to TRBD1. Here the CDR3 DNA reads TGTGCCAGCACCACCCAGGGGGCTCAGCCCCAGCATTTT. It codes for CASTTQGAQPQHF.